This T cell receptor (beta chain) emerged from a study of blood T cells in healthy people across ages. A second PCR, run for roughly 7 to 11 cycles, used a sample-barcoded 5' primer plus a J-beta primer mix. TCRdb re-analysed the 5' RACE reads in MiXCR, keeping a single row per CDR3 protein. Of about 900,000 distinct CDR3 sequences listed, approximately 49% are singletons. Per germline, CDR1 DFQATT and CDR2 SNEGSKA (reference sequence). This CDR3 region has 14 residues. V was pared by 1 base and J by 4 bases, with 4 bases of the junction left unmatched. The sequence came from a young man in good health. Sample: blood. The chain is built from TRBV20-1 and TRBJ2-1, with 7 bases matching TRBD1. The CDR3 sequence is CSARGDREYNEQFF. CDR3 DNA: TGCAGTGCTAGAGGAGACAGGGAGTACAATGAGCAGTTCTTC.